Below are 13 T cell receptor beta chains sequenced from a single sample in a study of shared clonotypes between healthy human individuals. Clones were sequenced by immunoSEQ multiplex PCR, and TCRdb holds only the in-frame ones, with some missing. The profile shows 2.3 million or so clones, more than 80% of them singletons. The source material was naive CD4+ T cells from PBMCs. Specified subset: CD45RA+ positively selected. These receptors all stem from a man aged 18 to 30 in good health. Some clones in this sample may be carry-over from other donors' samples.

This chain joins TRBV7-2 and TRBJ1-1; D ambiguous. Trimming took off 5 bases at V and 14 bases at J, with 21 bases between the two ends. This CDR3 comprises 13 residues. Per the germline V gene, CDR1 is SGHTA and CDR2 is FQGNSA. In DNA, the CDR3 is TGTGCCAGCAGCCCAAGGACCGCCTCGGGAATGTTCTTT. Its translation is CASSPRTASGMFF.

The rearrangement uses TRBV2 and TRBJ1-2, with D maybe TRBD1 (5 bases). This CDR3 comprises 13 residues. V was clipped by 3 bases and J by 4 bases, with 9 bases between them. Germline V lookup: CDR1 SNHLY, CDR2 FYNNEI. CDR3 amino acids: CASSDGAGYGYTF. CDR3 nucleotide sequence: TGTGCCAGCAGTGACGGGGCAGGCTATGGCTACACCTTC.

The V call is TRBV28, the J call TRBJ2-7; D gene ambiguous. With 2 bases removed from V and 6 bases from J, the gap between germline ends came to 11 bases. Germline values: CDR1 MDHEN, CDR2 SYDVKM. CDR3 length: 13 residues. The CDR3 coding sequence is TGTGCCAGCAGTTTAGTTGTCTCGTTCGAGCAGTACTTC. Its translation: CASSLVVSFEQYF.

Of note for this clone: Within the sample, other DNA sequences also encode this same CDR3. CDR3 sequence reads: CASSFSGNSYNEQFF. As DNA, the CDR3 is TGCGCCAGCAGCTTTAGCGGAAACTCCTACAATGAGCAGTTCTTC. The chain is built from TRBV5-1 and TRBJ2-1; D may be TRBD2 (6 bases). The germline V and J ends were trimmed by 2 bases and 0 bases, with 9 bases remaining between them. This CDR3 region has 15 residues. The germline V gene encodes CDR1 SGHRS and CDR2 YFSETQ. Full variable domain (remainder filled in from reference TRBV5-1 and TRBJ2-1): KAGVTQTPRYLIKTRGQQVTLSCSPISGHRSVSWYQQTPGQGLQFLFEYFSETQRNKGNFPGRFSGRQFSNSRSEMNVSTLELGDSALYLCASSFSGNSYNEQFFGPGTRLTVL.

The V and J genes are TRBV4-2 and TRBJ1-2, with D perhaps TRBD1 (6 bases). Trimming stripped 2 bases from V and 4 bases from J, with 14 bases between. Germline CDR1 reads LGHNA; CDR2 reads YNFKEQ. This CDR3 is built from 15 residues. The CDR3 nucleotides are TGTGCCAGCAGCCAACAAGGACAGAGCCCCTATGGCTACACCTTC. Its protein product is CASSQQGQSPYGYTF.

V gene TRBV28 combines with J gene TRBJ1-2; no definite D call. Germline V gene sequence: CDR1 MDHEN, CDR2 SYDVKM. V lost 4 bases and J lost 9, with 24 bases in between. CDR3 length: 16 amino acids. CDR3: CASSSRLATRPPSYTF. For the CDR3, the DNA is TGTGCCAGCAGTTCCCGGTTAGCAACCCGACCCCCCAGCTACACCTTC.

The V gene is TRBV27, the J gene TRBJ1-4; 10 positions agree with TRBD1. This CDR3 has 15 residues. CDR1 MNHEY and CDR2 SMNVEV come from the germline V gene (reference sequence). J lost 6 bases, V lost 6 bases, and 7 bases had no gene match. CDR3 amino acids: CASRYGQGEYEKLFF. DNA of the CDR3: TGTGCCAGCAGGTACGGACAGGGGGAGTATGAAAAACTGTTTTTT.

This clone was observed a single time. J is TRBJ1-1 and V is TRBV28; D not certain. The CDR3 contains 12 residues. Germline CDR1 is MDHEN and CDR2 is SYDVKM. Trimming shortened V by 1 base and J by 7 bases, and 7 bases separated the two germline ends. The CDR3 sequence: CASSLSGLEAFF. The CDR3 DNA reads TGTGCCAGCAGTTTATCGGGTCTTGAAGCTTTCTTT.

This chain joins TRBV28 and TRBJ1-5; D call uncertain. CDR1 MDHEN and CDR2 SYDVKM come from the germline V gene. Trimming took off 7 bases at V and 0 bases at J, with 7 bases between the two ends. The CDR3 sequence is 13 residues long. The CDR3 DNA is TGTGCCAGCACAGCTTATAGCAATCAGCCCCAGCATTTT. It codes for CASTAYSNQPQHF.

J is TRBJ1-4 and V is TRBV5-6; D possibly corresponds to TRBD1 (6 bases). Germline V gene sequence: CDR1 SGHDT, CDR2 YYEEEE. This CDR3 comprises 15 residues. V lost 6 bases, J lost 8 bases, and 20 bases lay in between. CDR3 region: CASTDNRGAGEKLFF. The CDR3, as DNA: TGTGCCAGCACCGACAATCGGGGGGCTGGGGAAAAACTGTTTTTT.

The DNA for the CDR3 is TGTGCCTGGAGTGCCCGCCGACAATTATTGGAGACCCAGTACTTC. Translated, it gives CAWSARRQLLETQYF. The gene calls are TRBV30 and TRBJ2-5; D remains unclear. Per germline, CDR1 GTSNPN and CDR2 SVGIG (reference sequence). Trimming removed 1 base from V and 5 bases from J, with 17 bases in between. CDR3 size: 15 residues.

The V and J genes are TRBV27 and TRBJ1-5; 10 bases map to TRBD1. The length of the CDR3 is 15 residues. Germline loops: CDR1 MNHEY, CDR2 SMNVEV (reference sequence). V lost 5 bases and J lost 0; bases outside the gene matches: 1. CDR3 in amino acids: CASSRQGASNQPQHF. For the CDR3, the DNA is TGTGCCAGCAGTAGACAGGGGGCTAGCAATCAGCCCCAGCATTTT.

The gene calls are TRBV19 and TRBJ2-2, with 10 bases identical to TRBD1. The trim removed 1 base at V and 6 bases at J, leaving 5 bases unmatched. The CDR3 is made up of 16 amino acids. CDR1 is LNHDA and CDR2 is SQIVND in the germline V gene (reference sequence). The CDR3 here is CASSIGDRGYPGELFF. In nucleotides, the CDR3 is TGTGCCAGTAGTATAGGGGACAGGGGTTACCCCGGGGAGCTGTTTTTT.